This T cell receptor (beta chain) comes out of a study of OX40 agonist ivuxolimab in advanced cancers. Study-wide background: A diagnosis of hepatocellular carcinoma, melanoma, renal cell or head and neck cancer was present in dose-escalation patients. Partial responses occurred in three patients (one hepatocellular carcinoma, two cutaneous melanoma).

Remarks on this clone: Its antigen remains unidentified.

Clones were sequenced by immunoSEQ multiplex PCR, and TCRdb holds only the in-frame ones, with some missing. The sample has about 96,000 clones, approximately 80% seen once. Overall study results and limits: Expanded peripheral T-cell antigen specificity went undetermined.

CDR1 and CDR2 from the germline V gene are SGDLS and YYNGEE. This CDR3 has 15 amino acids. The V end lost 0 bases, the J end lost 0 bases, and 10 bases lay between the germline ends. The sample was CD4+ or CD8+ T cells sorted from blood, taken in a trial of the OX40 agonist ivuxolimab. The chain is built from TRBV9 and TRBJ2-7, with D unresolved. This receptor was taken from an adult with an advanced solid tumor such as melanoma, head and neck, liver or kidney cancer. CDR3 region: CASSVGPDSSYEQYF. CDR3 DNA: TGTGCCAGCAGCGTAGGACCCGACTCCTCCTACGAGCAGTACTTC.